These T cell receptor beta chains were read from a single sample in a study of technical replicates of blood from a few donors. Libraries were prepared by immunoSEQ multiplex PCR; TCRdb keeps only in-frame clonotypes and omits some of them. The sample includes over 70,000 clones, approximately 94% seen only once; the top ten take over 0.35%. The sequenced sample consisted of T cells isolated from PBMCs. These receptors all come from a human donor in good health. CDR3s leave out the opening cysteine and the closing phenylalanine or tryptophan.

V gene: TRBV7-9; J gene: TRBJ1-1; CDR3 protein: ASSFNPGGRATEAF
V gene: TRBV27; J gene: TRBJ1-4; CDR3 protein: ASSLWAGEKLF
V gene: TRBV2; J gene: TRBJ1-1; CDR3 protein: ASNRDTEAF
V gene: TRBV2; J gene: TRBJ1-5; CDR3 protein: ASSEGGLRPQH
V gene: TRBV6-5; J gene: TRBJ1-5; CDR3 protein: ASAVGQGFRQPQH
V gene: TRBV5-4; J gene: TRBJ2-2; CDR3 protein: ASSVQGTNTGELF
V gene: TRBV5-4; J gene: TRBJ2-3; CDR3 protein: ASSRSTSASYRVRDTQY
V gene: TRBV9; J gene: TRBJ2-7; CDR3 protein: ASSVGTGVYEQY
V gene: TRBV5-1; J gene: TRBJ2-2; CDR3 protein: ASSEGTGAGELF
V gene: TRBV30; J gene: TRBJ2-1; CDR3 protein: AWTRGLAENNEQF
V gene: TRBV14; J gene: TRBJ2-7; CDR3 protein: ASSPGIGGPSYEQY
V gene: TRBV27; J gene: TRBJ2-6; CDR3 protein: ASSLSVQGPGANVLT
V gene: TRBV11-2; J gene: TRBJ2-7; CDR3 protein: ASSLRDSYEQY
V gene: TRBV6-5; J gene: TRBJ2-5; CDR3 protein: ASSPTGGQETQY
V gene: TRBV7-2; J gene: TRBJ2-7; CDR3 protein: ASSPRGGASYEQY
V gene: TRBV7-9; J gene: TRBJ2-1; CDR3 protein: ASSLNLAGADEQF
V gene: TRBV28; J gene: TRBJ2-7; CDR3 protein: ASRTDTEQY
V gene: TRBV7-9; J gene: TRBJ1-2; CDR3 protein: ASSLNRVDGYT
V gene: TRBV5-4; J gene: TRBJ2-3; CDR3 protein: ASSSRTSGGDTQY
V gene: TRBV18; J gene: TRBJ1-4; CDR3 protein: ASSPPGTINEKLF
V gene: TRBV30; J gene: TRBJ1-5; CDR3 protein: LLAGDSNQPQH
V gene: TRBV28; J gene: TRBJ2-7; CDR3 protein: ASSFRGRHNLYEQY
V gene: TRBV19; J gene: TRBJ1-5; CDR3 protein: ASSIEQADQPQH
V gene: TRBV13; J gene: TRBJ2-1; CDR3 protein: ASSLYSSYNEQF
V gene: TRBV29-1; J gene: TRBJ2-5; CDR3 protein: SAGAGQETQY
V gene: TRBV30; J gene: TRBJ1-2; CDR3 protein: AWSPTGSGGYT
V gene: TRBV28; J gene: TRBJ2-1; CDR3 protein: ASSLEYFNNEQF
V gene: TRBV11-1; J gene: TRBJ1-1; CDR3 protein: ASSLAGMNTEAF
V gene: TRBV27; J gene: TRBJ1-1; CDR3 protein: ASSSGVYTEAF
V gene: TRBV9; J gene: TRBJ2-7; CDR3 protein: ASSVRDSSYEQY
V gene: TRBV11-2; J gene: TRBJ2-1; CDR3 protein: ASSLDYLNEQF
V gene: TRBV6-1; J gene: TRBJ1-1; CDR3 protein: ASKVRSTEAF
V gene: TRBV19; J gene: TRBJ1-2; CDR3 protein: ASSPTGNYGYT
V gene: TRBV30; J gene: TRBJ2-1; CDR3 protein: ASGILGTYNEQF
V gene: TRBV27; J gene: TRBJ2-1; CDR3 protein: ASTHGTSGNNEQF
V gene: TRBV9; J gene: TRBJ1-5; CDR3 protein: ASSVSHSNQPQH
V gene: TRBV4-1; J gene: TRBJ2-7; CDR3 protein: ASSQETTIYEQY
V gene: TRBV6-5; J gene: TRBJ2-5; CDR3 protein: ASSRQTATQETQY
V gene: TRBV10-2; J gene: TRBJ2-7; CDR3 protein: ASGSGVLSSYEQY
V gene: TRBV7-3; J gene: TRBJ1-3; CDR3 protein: ASSFEAALGNTIY
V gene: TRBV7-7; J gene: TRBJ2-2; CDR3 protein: ASTTRGGGGELF
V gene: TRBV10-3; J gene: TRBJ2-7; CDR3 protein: AISDNASGTYEQY
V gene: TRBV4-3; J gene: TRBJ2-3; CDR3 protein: ASSQDPWTVTDTQY
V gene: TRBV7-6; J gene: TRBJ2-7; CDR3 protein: ASSTLAGYTYEQY
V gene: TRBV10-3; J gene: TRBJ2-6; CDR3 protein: ASRLADSGANVLT
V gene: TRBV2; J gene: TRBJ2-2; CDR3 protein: ASSEGLAGDTGELF
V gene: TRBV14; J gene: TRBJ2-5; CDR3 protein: ASSQIWGPEETQY
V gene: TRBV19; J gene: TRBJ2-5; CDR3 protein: ASSRDRKETQY
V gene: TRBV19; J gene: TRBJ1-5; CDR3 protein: ASRGPDSFLSNQPQH
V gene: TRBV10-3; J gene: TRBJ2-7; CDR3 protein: AISGEGYEQY
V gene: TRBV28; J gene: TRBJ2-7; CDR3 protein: ASSPGLSSSYEQY
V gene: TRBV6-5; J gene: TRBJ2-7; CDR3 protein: ASSSILGHFYEQY
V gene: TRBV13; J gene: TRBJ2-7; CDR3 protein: ASSGRQGSYEQY
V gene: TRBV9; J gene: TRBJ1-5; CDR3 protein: ASSVGQGRGQPQH